The 18 T cell receptor beta chains below come from one sample, sequenced in a study of T cells in Graves' hyperthyroidism and ophthalmopathy. The CDR3 regions of TCR beta were amplified from RNA transcripts. The primer set for the first-round RT-PCR of the TCR CDR3 was HTBI. TCRdb reprocessed the multiplex PCR reads via MiXCR and lists one record per CDR3 protein. The sample holds some 350,000 distinct CDR3 sequences, approximately 14% seen once. Sequenced: blood. These TCRs come from a woman under 30 with Graves' hyperthyroidism that later progressed to Graves' ophthalmopathy.

This clonotype was found many times. The rearrangement uses TRBV27 and TRBJ2-3, with D maybe TRBD2 (5 bases). The V gene's germline CDR1 is MNHEY and CDR2 SMNVEV (reference sequence). V was cut by 3 bases and J by 5 bases, with 12 bases left in between. The CDR3 has 14 residues. CDR3 in amino acids: CASSFLASEDTQYF. The CDR3 DNA is TGTGCCAGCAGTTTTTTAGCGTCCGAAGATACGCAGTATTTT.

This chain links TRBV7-9 with TRBJ2-1, with 11 bases aligning to TRBD2. Germline assignment: CDR1 SEHNR and CDR2 FQNEAQ (reference sequence). This CDR3 is built from 20 residues. The junction had 17 bases not matched to a gene; V was cut back by 5 bases and J by 2 bases. DNA for the CDR3: TGTGCCAGCAGCCCGAGATCTCAGACTAGCGGGATGATAACCTACAATGAGCAGTTCTTC. Its protein is CASSPRSQTSGMITYNEQFF.

This clonotype has ten or more counts. The genes are TRBV18 and TRBJ2-7; D is uncertain. The V gene's germline CDR1 is KGHSH and CDR2 LQKENI. The CDR3 is 13 residues long. Trimming stripped 2 bases from V and 5 bases from J, with 10 bases between. CDR3 sequence: CASSPDEGNEQYF. The CDR3 DNA reads TGTGCCAGCTCACCAGATGAAGGGAACGAGCAGTACTTC.

This clonotype has only a few counts. The CDR3 loop is CASSPGGGNEKLFF. The CDR3 DNA reads TGCGCCAGCAGTCCAGGGGGCGGGAATGAAAAACTGTTTTTT. The rearrangement joins TRBV4-3 to TRBJ1-4; 8 nucleotides match TRBD1. V was pared by 6 bases and J by 5 bases, with 5 bases of the junction left unmatched. Per the germline V gene, CDR1 is LGHNA and CDR2 is YSLEER. The CDR3 loop spans 14 amino acids.

The table lists this clonotype with many counts. This chain links TRBV20-1 with TRBJ2-7; TRBD2 might be the D (5 bases). The CDR3 runs 14 residues. Germline CDR1 reads DFQATT; CDR2 reads SNEGSKA (reference sequence). Trimming shortened V by 1 base and J by 3 bases, and 13 bases separated the two germline ends. The CDR3 is CSARGGSGNYEQYF. In DNA form, the CDR3 reads TGCAGTGCTAGAGGAGGGAGTGGAAACTACGAGCAGTACTTC.

This clonotype was seen a handful of times. The chain has TRBV12-3 or TRBV12-4 and TRBJ1-5; 7 nucleotides line up with TRBD1. The V gene end was trimmed by 5 bases and the J gene end by 1 base; junction bases not matched to a gene: 8. CDR3 length equals 16 residues. DNA for the CDR3: TGTGCCAGCAGTCCCAGACAGGGAGGGAGCAATCAGCCCCAGCATTTT. The encoded protein is CASSPRQGGSNQPQHF.

In its sample, this clonotype was seen a few times. With a much larger clone just one base away, this may be a read error. The genes are TRBV20-1 and TRBJ2-7; TRBD1 might be the D (5 bases). The CDR3 runs 13 residues. Trimming shortened V by 5 bases and J by 6 bases, and 17 bases separated the two germline ends. Per germline, CDR1 DFQATT and CDR2 SNEGSKA (reference sequence). The CDR3 reads CSAVSEAGREQYF. CDR3 nucleotides: TGCAGTGCTGTCTCCGAGGCAGGGCGCGAGCAGTACTTC.

This clonotype was counted only a few times. This may arise from a read error, as a much more abundant clone is one base away. CDR3 loop: CASRSGSNEKLFF. Written as DNA, the CDR3 is TGTGCCAGCAGATCAGGGTCTAATGAAAAACTGTTTTTT. The chain combines TRBV11-2 with TRBJ1-4; a weak D match, TRBD1 (5 bases). Germline V gene data show CDR1 as SGHAT and CDR2 as FQNNGV. The CDR3 has 13 residues. Trimming removed 6 bases at V and 3 bases at J, with 8 bases between.

This clonotype was detected a few times. The chain is built from TRBV5-5 and TRBJ2-5; D possibly corresponds to TRBD2 (6 bases). Germline values: CDR1 SGHKS, CDR2 YYEKEE (reference sequence). Between the trimmed V and J ends, which lost 2 bases and 2 bases, there was a span of 16 bases. The CDR3 consists of 16 residues. CDR3 bases: TGTGCCAGCAGCTTAGGAGGGGTCCCGGGACAAGAGACCCAGTACTTC. It yields the protein CASSLGGVPGQETQYF.

Concerning this clonotype itself: The junction departs from germline at one end; a sequencing error may be responsible. The chain is built from TRBV7-6 and TRBJ2-7; TRBD2 aligns across 10 bases. Germline assignment: CDR1 SGHVS and CDR2 FNYEAQ. The CDR3 loop spans 14 amino acids. In DNA form, the CDR3 reads TGTGCCAGCAGTTTAGCGGGGGGATTTGACGAGCAGTACTTC. Translating gives CASSLAGGFDEQYF.

This clonotype was detected many times. The gene calls are TRBV5-6 and TRBJ2-3; D gene uncertain. Germline V gives CDR1 SGHDT, CDR2 YYEEEE. The V end was cut by 3 bases, the J end by 2 bases, with 13 bases between. CDR3 length equals 15 residues. This chain's CDR3 is CASSYVTSTTDTQYF. DNA of the CDR3: TGTGCCAGCAGCTATGTTACAAGTACCACAGATACGCAGTATTTT.

The V gene is TRBV28, the J gene TRBJ2-4; weak D call: TRBD2 (7 bases). CDR3 length: 17 residues. The germline CDR1 and CDR2 sequences are MDHEN and SYDVKM. V lost 9 bases and J 0 bases, leaving 21 bases between the germline ends. CDR3 protein: CASHEGGGLLAKNIQYF. The DNA of the CDR3 is TGTGCCAGTCATGAGGGGGGGGGGCTACTAGCCAAAAACATTCAGTACTTC.

The V call is TRBV5-1, the J call TRBJ2-7, with 7 bases identical to TRBD1. V lost 0 bases, J lost 1 base, and 4 bases stayed unmatched. The CDR3 has 15 amino acids. Germline CDR1 is SGHRS and CDR2 is YFSETQ. The DNA for the CDR3 is TGCGCCAGCAGCTTGGGGCAGGGGGATTCCTACGAGCAGTACTTC. Its translation: CASSLGQGDSYEQYF.

This clonotype came up a few times. The chain couples TRBV7-8 to TRBJ2-1; 10 nucleotides match TRBD2. Germline V gene data show CDR1 as SGHVS and CDR2 as FQNEAQ. The CDR3 loop spans 13 amino acids. With 0 bases clipped from V and 14 bases from J, the junction kept 4 bases outside the gene matches. The CDR3 nucleotides are TGTGCCAGCAGCTTAGCGTTGCTAGCGGGAGAGTTCTTC. Translating it yields CASSLALLAGEFF.

This clonotype has more than one count but fewer than ten. The J gene is TRBJ1-6, the V gene TRBV11-2, with a weak D call TRBD1 (6 bases). The V and J ends lost 7 bases and 0 bases respectively, with 19 bases between them. This CDR3 contains 18 residues. Germline V CDR1 and CDR2: SGHAT, FQNNGV. The CDR3 DNA sequence: TGTGCCAGCACTCGTCGGCAGGGGATGAGCTCCTATAATTCACCCCTCCACTTT. It encodes CASTRRQGMSSYNSPLHF.

The rearrangement joins TRBV20-1 to TRBJ2-1; TRBD2 matches 12 bases. This CDR3 is 16 amino acids long. Germline assignment: CDR1 DFQATT and CDR2 SNEGSKA (reference sequence). The junction had 5 bases not matched to a gene; V was cut back by 5 bases and J by 0 bases. The CDR3 region is CSAPSLAGGSYNEQFF. In DNA, the CDR3 is TGCAGTGCTCCTTCACTAGCGGGAGGCTCCTACAATGAGCAGTTCTTC.

V usage is TRBV4-1 and J usage is TRBJ2-2, with D perhaps given as TRBD1 or TRBD2 (5 bases each). Germline V gene sequence: CDR1 MGHRA, CDR2 YSYEKL. The CDR3 length is 16 residues. V lost 1 base and J lost 5, with 14 bases in between. The CDR3 is CASSQAGWRKTGELFF. In DNA form, the CDR3 reads TGCGCCAGCAGCCAAGCAGGGTGGAGGAAGACCGGGGAGCTGTTTTTT.

V is TRBV5-1 and J is TRBJ2-1; the D gene is possibly TRBD1 (6 bases). This CDR3 contains 12 residues. Germline CDR1 and CDR2: SGHRS and YFSETQ. V gave up 6 bases and J gave up 6 bases, with 10 bases separating them. The CDR3 loop is CASNQQGNEQFF. The CDR3 coding sequence is TGCGCCAGCAACCAACAGGGCAATGAGCAGTTCTTC.